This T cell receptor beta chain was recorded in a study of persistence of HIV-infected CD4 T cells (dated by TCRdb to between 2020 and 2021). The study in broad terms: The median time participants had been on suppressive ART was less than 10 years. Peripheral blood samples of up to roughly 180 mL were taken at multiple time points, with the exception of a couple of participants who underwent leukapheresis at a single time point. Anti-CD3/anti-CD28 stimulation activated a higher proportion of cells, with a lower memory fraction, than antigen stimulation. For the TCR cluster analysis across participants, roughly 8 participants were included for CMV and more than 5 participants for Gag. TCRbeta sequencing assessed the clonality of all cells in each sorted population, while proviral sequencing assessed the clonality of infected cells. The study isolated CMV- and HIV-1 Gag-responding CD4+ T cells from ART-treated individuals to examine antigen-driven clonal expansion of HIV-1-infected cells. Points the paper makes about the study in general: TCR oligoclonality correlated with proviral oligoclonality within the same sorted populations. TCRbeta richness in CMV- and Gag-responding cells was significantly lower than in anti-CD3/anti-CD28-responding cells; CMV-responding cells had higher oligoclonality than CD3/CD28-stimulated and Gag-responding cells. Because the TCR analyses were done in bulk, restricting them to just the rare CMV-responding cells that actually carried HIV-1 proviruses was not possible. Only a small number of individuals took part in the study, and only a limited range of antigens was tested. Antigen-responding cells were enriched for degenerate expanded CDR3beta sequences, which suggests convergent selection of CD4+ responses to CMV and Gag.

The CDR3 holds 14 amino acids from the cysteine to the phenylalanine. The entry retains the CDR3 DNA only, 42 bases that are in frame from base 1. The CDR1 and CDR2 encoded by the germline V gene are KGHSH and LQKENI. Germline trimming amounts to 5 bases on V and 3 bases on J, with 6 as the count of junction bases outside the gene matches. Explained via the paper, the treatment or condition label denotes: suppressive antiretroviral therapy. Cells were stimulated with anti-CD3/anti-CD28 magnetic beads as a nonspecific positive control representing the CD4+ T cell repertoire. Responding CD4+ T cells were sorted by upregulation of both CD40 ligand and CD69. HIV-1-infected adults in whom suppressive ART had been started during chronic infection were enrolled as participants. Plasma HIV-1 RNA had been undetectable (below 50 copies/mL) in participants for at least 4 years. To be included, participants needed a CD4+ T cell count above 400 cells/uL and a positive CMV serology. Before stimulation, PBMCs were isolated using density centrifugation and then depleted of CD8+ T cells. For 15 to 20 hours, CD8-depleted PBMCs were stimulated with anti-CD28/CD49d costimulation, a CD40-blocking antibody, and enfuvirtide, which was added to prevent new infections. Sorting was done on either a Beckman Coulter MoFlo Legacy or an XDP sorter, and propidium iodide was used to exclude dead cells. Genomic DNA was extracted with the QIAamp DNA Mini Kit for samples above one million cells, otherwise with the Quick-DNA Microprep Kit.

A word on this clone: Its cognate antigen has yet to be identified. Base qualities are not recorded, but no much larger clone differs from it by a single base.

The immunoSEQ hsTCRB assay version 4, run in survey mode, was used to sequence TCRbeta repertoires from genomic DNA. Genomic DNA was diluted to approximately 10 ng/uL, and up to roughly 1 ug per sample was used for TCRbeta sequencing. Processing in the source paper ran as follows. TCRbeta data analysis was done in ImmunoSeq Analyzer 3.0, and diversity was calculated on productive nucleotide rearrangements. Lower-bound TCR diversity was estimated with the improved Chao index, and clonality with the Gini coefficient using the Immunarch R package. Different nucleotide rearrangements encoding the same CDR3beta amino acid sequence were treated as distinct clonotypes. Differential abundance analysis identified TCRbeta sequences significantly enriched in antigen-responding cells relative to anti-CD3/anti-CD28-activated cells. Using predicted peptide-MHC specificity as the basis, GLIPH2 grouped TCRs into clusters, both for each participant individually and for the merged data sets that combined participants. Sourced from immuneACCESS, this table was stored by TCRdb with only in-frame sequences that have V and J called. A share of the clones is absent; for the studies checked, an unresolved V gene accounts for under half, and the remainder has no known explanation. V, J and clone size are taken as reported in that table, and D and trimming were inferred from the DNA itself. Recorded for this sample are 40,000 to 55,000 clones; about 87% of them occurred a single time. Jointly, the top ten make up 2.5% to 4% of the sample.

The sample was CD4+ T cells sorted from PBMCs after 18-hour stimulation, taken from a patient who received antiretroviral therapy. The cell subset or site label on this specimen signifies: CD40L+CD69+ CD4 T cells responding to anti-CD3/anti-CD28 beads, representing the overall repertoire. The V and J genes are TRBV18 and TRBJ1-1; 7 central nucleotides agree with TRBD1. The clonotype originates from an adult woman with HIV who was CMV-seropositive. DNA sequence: TGTGCCAGCTCAGACGGACAGGCAGACACTGAAGCTTTCTTT. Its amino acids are CASSDGQADTEAFF.